One and the same sample provided the 23 T cell receptor delta chains below, sequenced in a study of γδ T cells in repeated Plasmodium falciparum infection. Vgamma9/Vdelta2+ and Vdelta2-negative gammadelta T cells were flow-sorted from PBMC for bulk sequencing. TCRdb made new clone calls on the multiplex PCR reads using CATT. The sample has tens of thousands of delta-chain clones, around 1.7% seen once. The sequenced sample consisted of gamma-delta T cells from blood. The receptor source for this set is a pool of human donors (malaria-infected and uninfected, not separated).

The sample holds many counts of this clone. This likely reflects a read error, since a far larger clone is one base away. Other DNA sequences in this sample translate to the same CDR3. The rearrangement uses TRDV1 and TRDJ1; TRDD3 matches at 8 bases. Here the J gene came from matching the DNA to germline, since TCRdb omits it. The CDR3 length is 19 residues. CDR1 and CDR2 from the germline V gene are TSWWSYY and QGS. With V trimmed by 3 bases and J by 8 bases, 23 bases remained unmatched. CDR3 in DNA: TGTGCTCTTGGGGATCCGTGGTCGGGTACTGGGGGGTACGGCGTAAAACTCATCTTT. Protein product: CALGDPWSGTGGYGVKLIF.

This clone was detected a few times. A read error likely explains this, since a far larger clone differs by one base. This specimen includes other DNA sequences encoding the same CDR3. V and J are TRDV1 and TRDJ1, with 12 bases aligning to TRDD3. As TCRdb names no J gene, one was assigned here on the basis of a DNA match to germline. Germline V gene sequence: CDR1 TSWWSYY, CDR2 QGS. The CDR3 totals 28 residues. CDR3 nucleotide sequence: TGTGCCCTTGGGGAACTAAGAGGGTACCGTGGACCCGGATACTGGGGGATACAATACCCCTACTACGCCGATAAACTCATCTTT. Translating gives CALGELRGYRGPGYWGIQYPYYADKLIF.

This clone showed up many times. A read error likely explains why the TCRdb protein, taken from a much larger clone, differs from this DNA's translation at residue 9; the protein shown is translated from the DNA. The chain links TRDV2 to TRDJ1; TRDD3 matches at 7 bases. TCRdb lists no J gene, so it was determined here by aligning the DNA to germline. Trimming took 3 bases from V and 3 from J; bases not matched to a gene: 15. Per the germline V gene, CDR1 is GEAIGNYY and CDR2 is EKD. CDR3 size: 17 residues. The CDR3 bases are TGTGCCTGTGACCCATCACGCACGGAGGGATACCCCGATAAACTCATCTTT. It encodes CACDPSRTEGYPDKLIF.

This clone was seen ten or more times. The TCRdb record carries a much larger clone's protein, which differs from this DNA's translation at residue 10; a read error is the likely cause, and the protein listed here is the DNA translation. J is TRDJ1 and V is TRDV2; 9 bases are a match to TRDD3. The CDR3 runs 15 residues. Looked up from germline, CDR1 is GEAIGNYY and CDR2 is EKD. With V trimmed by 3 bases and J by 4 bases, 8 bases remained unmatched. The CDR3 sequence is CACDLLGDHIDKLIF. CDR3 nucleotide sequence: TGTGCCTGTGACTTACTGGGGGACCACATCGATAAACTCATCTTT.

This clone was found a few times. TCRdb assigns this DNA the protein of a much larger clone, which departs from its translation at residue 10; this likely reflects a read error, and the protein shown comes from translating the DNA. The chain is built from TRDV2 and TRDJ1; TRDD3 aligns across 9 bases. The germline gives CDR1 GEAIGNYY, CDR2 EKD. V shed 0 bases, J shed 0 bases, and the junction held 7 bases outside the gene matches. The CDR3 runs to 17 residues. This CDR3 is CACDTEYWGTHTDKLIF. The CDR3 DNA sequence: TGTGCCTGTGACACCGAGTACTGGGGGACACACACCGATAAACTCATCTTT.

The sample holds a few counts of this clone. The amino acid sequence in TCRdb belongs to a much larger clone and departs from this DNA's translation at residue 18, likely a sequencing read error; the sequence shown is translated from the DNA. The chain recombines TRDV1 with TRDJ1; TRDD3 agrees at 13 bases. The J gene is not listed in TCRdb, so it was assigned here from a DNA match to germline. V shed 2 bases and J 3 bases; nucleotides not matched to a gene: 24. The CDR3 is made up of 23 amino acids. CDR1 TSWWSYY and CDR2 QGS come from the germline V gene. CDR3 coding DNA: TGTGCTCTTGGGGAAATTGGGGGAACTTCCTCTTCATACTGGGGGATACGGTCCGATAAACTCATCTTT. Amino acids: CALGEIGGTSSSYWGIRSDKLIF.

This clone occurred a few times. The protein in TCRdb stems from a much larger clone and differs at residue 7 from this DNA's translation, likely a read error; here the protein is translated from the DNA. There is no J gene call, but TRDV1 is given as the V gene; TRDD3 is taken as the D call from the table, unchecked against the DNA. The CDR3 runs to 22 residues. Germline loops: CDR1 TSWWSYY, CDR2 QGS. This CDR3 is CALGEPQRRDTRTPFHSDKVIF. CDR3 DNA sequence: TGTGCTCTTGGGGAACCTCAGAGAAGAGATACGCGGACACCATTCCACAGCGATAAAGTCATCTTT.

This clone came up many times. Just one base apart from a much larger clone, this may be a read error. The identical CDR3 is also encoded by other nucleotide sequences in the sample. The chain couples TRDV3 to TRDJ1; TRDD2 might be the D (6 bases). V was cut by 2 bases and J by 0 bases, with 25 bases left in between. In germline, CDR1 is TVYSNPD, CDR2 GDNSRS (reference sequence). The CDR3 consists of 18 residues. The CDR3 loop reads CAFLPHSYGLLNTDKLIF. The DNA of the CDR3 is TGTGCCTTTTTACCCCACTCCTACGGACTACTGAACACCGATAAACTCATCTTT. Full variable domain (remainder filled in from reference TRDV3 and TRDJ1): CDKVTQSSPDQTVASGSEVVLLCTYDTVYSNPDLFWYRIRPDYSFQFVFYGDNSRSEGADFTQGRFSVKHILTQKAFHLVISPVRTEDSATYYCAFLPHSYGLLNTDKLIFGKGTRVTVEP.

This clone has a handful of counts. It differs at one base from a far larger clone, so likely a read error. The sample holds other DNA sequences that translate to the same CDR3. The chain employs TRDV2 and TRDJ1; TRDD3 aligns across 10 bases. V shed 7 bases and J 3 bases; nucleotides not matched to a gene: 16. The germline V gene has CDR1 GEAIGNYY and CDR2 EKD. The CDR3 is made up of 17 amino acids. As DNA, the CDR3 is TGTGCCTGCCCCCGAGGGGGGATACGGGGGGAGGCCGATAAACTCATCTTT. Translating it yields CACPRGGIRGEADKLIF.

This clone was recorded many times. Since a far larger clone is one base different, this is likely a read error. The same CDR3 can be traced to other DNA sequences in this sample. The CDR3 here is CALGELGFYTDKLIF. As DNA, the CDR3 is TGTGCCCTTGGGGAATTGGGGTTTTACACCGATAAACTCATCTTT. The rearrangement joins TRDV1 to TRDJ1; TRDD3 might be the D (5 bases). CDR3 length: 15 residues. Germline lookup yields CDR1 TSWWSYY and CDR2 QGS.

This clone occurred a few times. The mismatch at residue 16 between this DNA's translation and the TCRdb protein of a much larger clone likely reflects a read error; the protein shown is translated from the DNA. The chain combines TRDV2 with TRDJ1; 13 nucleotides line up with TRDD3. V lost 0 bases, J lost 14 bases, and 29 bases stayed unmatched. The CDR3 extends over 21 amino acids. Germline assignment: CDR1 GEAIGNYY and CDR2 EKD. The CDR3 bases are TGTGCCTGTGACACCGACAACTGGGGGATACGCGTCTTACCAATCCCACCCCCTCGGATCTTT. Amino acid sequence: CACDTDNWGIRVLPIPPPRIF.

This clone is termed medium-sized. Other DNA sequences in the same sample also yield this CDR3. The rearrangement uses TRDV2 and TRDJ1; a weak D match, TRDD3 (5 bases). The CDR3 is made up of 21 amino acids. Trimming removed 0 bases from V and 3 bases from J, with 31 bases in between. CDR1 and CDR2 from the germline V gene are GEAIGNYY and EKD. The CDR3 DNA reads TGTGCCTGTGACACCGATGACGGGGGGTGGATCGACCCCCCCGACGCCGATAAACTCATCTTT. Translation gives CACDTDDGGWIDPPDADKLIF.

As regards this clone: The TCRdb record carries a much larger clone's protein, which differs from this DNA's translation at residue 13; a read error is the likely cause, and the protein listed here is the DNA translation. The V and J genes are TRDV1 and TRDJ1; a possible D gene is TRDD2 (6 bases). No J gene is reported in TCRdb; it was inferred here by comparing the DNA with germline. V shed 3 bases and J shed 0 bases, with 23 bases lying between them. The CDR3 contains 19 residues. Germline V gives CDR1 TSWWSYY, CDR2 QGS. The CDR3 sequence: CALGDRLPSQGVHTDKLIF. The CDR3 DNA follows: TGTGCTCTTGGGGACCGTTTACCTTCCCAAGGGGTCCACACCGATAAACTCATCTTT.

To note about this clone: TCRdb has a much larger clone's protein, which differs at residue 9 from the translation of this DNA, likely because of a read error; what is shown is the protein translated from the DNA. V usage is TRDV1 and J usage is TRDJ1; TRDD3 agrees at 13 bases. The J gene, not given by TCRdb, was assigned here from a germline match of the nucleotide sequence. The CDR3 is made up of 23 amino acids. CDR1 is TSWWSYY, CDR2 QGS, per germline. With 0 bases clipped from V and 3 bases from J, the junction kept 22 bases outside the gene matches. The chain's CDR3 is CALGELIGPGTYWGIRYADKLIF. CDR3 coding DNA: TGTGCTCTTGGGGAACTTATTGGTCCAGGCACGTACTGGGGGATACGCTATGCCGATAAACTCATCTTT.

On this clone: The protein in TCRdb stems from a much larger clone and differs at residue 10 from this DNA's translation, likely a read error; here the protein is translated from the DNA. This rearrangement joins TRDV1 to TRDJ2, with 7 nucleotides matching TRDD2. With 1 base clipped from V and 5 bases from J, the junction kept 13 bases outside the gene matches. The germline CDR1 and CDR2 sequences are TSWWSYY and QGS. This CDR3 is 18 amino acids long. CDR3 sequence (DNA): TGTGCTCTTGGGGAACAGGTTCCTACTGTATCCGTTACAGCACAACTCTTCTTT. It specifies CALGEQVPTVSVTAQLFF.

This clone was picked up a small number of times. TCRdb attributes to this sequence the protein of a much larger clone, which differs from the DNA translation at residue 10; a read error is likely, and the protein displayed is translated from the DNA. The rearrangement links TRDV1 to TRDJ1, with 8 bases aligning to TRDD3. TCRdb gives no J gene; it was assigned here by matching the DNA to germline. This CDR3 contains 23 residues. The germline gives CDR1 TSWWSYY, CDR2 QGS. Trimming at V came to 5 bases and at J to 0 bases, leaving 29 bases not matched to a gene. CDR3 protein: CALGKSGGNPILGGYAYTDKLIF. The CDR3 region has the DNA TGTGCTCTTGGGAAAAGCGGGGGCAACCCCATACTGGGGGGTTACGCGTACACCGATAAACTCATCTTT.

This clone was detected many times. The protein in TCRdb stems from a much larger clone and differs at residue 6 from this DNA's translation, likely a read error; here the protein is translated from the DNA. The chain has TRDV1 and TRDJ1; 9 bases are a match to TRDD3. Trimming at V came to 4 bases and at J to 5 bases, leaving 20 bases not matched to a gene. Per germline, CDR1 TSWWSYY and CDR2 QGS. There are 19 residues in the CDR3. CDR3 residues: CALGGALFPTLGDLDKLIF. CDR3 DNA sequence: TGTGCTCTTGGGGGAGCTCTCTTTCCTACTCTGGGGGATTTAGATAAACTCATCTTT.

This clone was found a few times. The translation of this DNA and the TCRdb protein of a much larger clone differ at residue 12, probably owing to a read error; the protein shown here is translated from the DNA. The CDR3 spells CACDTVGGYADSDKLIF. As DNA, the CDR3 is TGTGCCTGTGACACCGTAGGGGGATACGCGGATTCCGATAAACTCATCTTT. The chain employs TRDV2 and TRDJ1; 10 positions agree with TRDD3. Matching the DNA to germline supplied the J gene, which TCRdb does not give. The V gene's germline CDR1 is GEAIGNYY and CDR2 EKD. The CDR3 contains 17 residues. V lost 0 bases to trimming and J lost 3 bases; unmatched junction nucleotides: 9.

A note on this clone: A far larger clone is only one base removed, so a read error is likely. The same CDR3 also results from other DNA sequences found in this sample. The chain links TRDV1 to TRDJ1; tentatively, D is TRDD3 (5 bases). The CDR3 contains 17 residues. Deletions cut 2 bases from V and 12 bases from J, with 28 bases between. CDR1 and CDR2 from the germline V gene are TSWWSYY and QGS. CDR3 residues: CALGEVTVLVFTDKVIF. The CDR3 bases are TGTGCTCTTGGGGAAGTTACCGTACTGGTTTTCACCGACAAAGTCATCTTT.

A few counts support this clone. A far bigger clonotype differs at one base, so this is likely a read error. Other DNA sequences of this sample code for an identical CDR3. The chain's CDR3 is CAYALSRWGILRYYTDKLIF. CDR3 in DNA: TGTGCTTATGCTCTGAGTAGGTGGGGGATACTACGATATTACACCGATAAACTCATCTTT. The V and J genes are TRAV38-2/DV8 and TRDJ1; TRDD3 matches 10 bases. The CDR3 is made up of 20 amino acids. Per germline, CDR1 TSESDYY and CDR2 QEAYKQQN. V gave up 7 bases and J gave up 0 bases; unmatched junction bases: 21.

To note about this clone: A far larger clone differs by one base, so this is likely a read error. Because the CDR3's place on the DNA is in doubt, the DNA is left out and the CDR3 is given as listed by TCRdb. The V gene call reads TRDV1; no J gene was called; the tabulated D call, TRDD3, remains unverified against the DNA. Inclusive of both ends, the CDR3 amounts to 22 amino acids. CDR1 is TSWWSYY, CDR2 QGS, per germline. CDR3 protein: CALGETSRYWGMGIPYTAKLIF.

This clone was picked up a small number of times. The protein TCRdb gives is from a much larger clone and does not agree with this DNA's translation at residue 15, likely a read error; the protein shown here comes from the DNA. The chain carries TRDV2 and TRDJ3, with 12 nucleotides matching TRDD3. No J segment appears in TCRdb, so it was assigned here by matching the sequence to germline. CDR1 is GEAIGNYY and CDR2 is EKD in the germline V gene. This CDR3 is built from 20 residues. The CDR3 spells CACDSYWGILPSWDARQMFF. The CDR3 region has the DNA TGTGCCTGTGACTCCTACTGGGGGATACTCCCGTCCTGGGACGCCCGACAGATGTTTTTC.

This clone was seen a handful of times. The protein held in TCRdb is that of a much larger clone and does not match this DNA's translation at residue 10, likely because of a read error; the protein shown is translated from the DNA. The chain uses TRDV2 and TRDJ3; TRDD3 aligns across 7 bases. Germline V lookup: CDR1 GEAIGNYY, CDR2 EKD. The V segment lost 3 bases and the J segment 0 bases; nucleotides outside the gene matches: 16. CDR3 length: 21 amino acids. DNA of the CDR3: TGTGCCTGTGACTCGTCCTGTACTGGGGAATTGGTCTCCTGGGACACCCGACAGATGTTTTTC. Protein product: CACDSSCTGELVSWDTRQMFF.